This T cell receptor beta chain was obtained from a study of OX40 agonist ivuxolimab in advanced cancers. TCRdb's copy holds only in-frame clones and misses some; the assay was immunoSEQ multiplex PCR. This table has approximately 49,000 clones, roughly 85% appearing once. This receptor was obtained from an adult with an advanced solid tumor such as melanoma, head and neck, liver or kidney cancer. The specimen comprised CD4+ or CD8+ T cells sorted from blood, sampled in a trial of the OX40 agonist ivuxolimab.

This CDR3 is CASGWNRNEQFF. The CDR3 DNA reads as TGTGCTAGTGGCTGGAATCGGAATGAGCAGTTCTTC. The chain combines TRBV12-5 with TRBJ2-1; D is unresolved. The CDR3 runs to 12 residues. CDR1 is LGHNT, CDR2 FRNRAP, per germline. Trimming removed 6 bases from V and 7 bases from J, with 10 bases in between.